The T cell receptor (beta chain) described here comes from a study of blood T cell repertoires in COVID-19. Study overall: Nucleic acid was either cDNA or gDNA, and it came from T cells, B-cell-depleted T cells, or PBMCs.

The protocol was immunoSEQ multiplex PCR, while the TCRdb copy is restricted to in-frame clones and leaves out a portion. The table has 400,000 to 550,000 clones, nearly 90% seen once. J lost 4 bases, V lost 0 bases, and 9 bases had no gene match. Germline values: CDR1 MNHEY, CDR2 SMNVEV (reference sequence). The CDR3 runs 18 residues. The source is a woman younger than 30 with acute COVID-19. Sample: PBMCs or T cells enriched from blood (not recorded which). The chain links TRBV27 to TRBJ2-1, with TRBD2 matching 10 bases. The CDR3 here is CASSLSLAGVTRYNEQFF. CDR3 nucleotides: TGTGCCAGCAGTTTATCTCTAGCGGGGGTGACCCGGTACAATGAGCAGTTCTTC.